This entry is about one T cell receptor beta chain. Compared with germline, one end of the junction differs, possibly owing to a read error. This CDR3 contains 15 residues. CDR1 is SEHNR, CDR2 FQNEAQ, per germline (reference sequence). TCRdb re-called the PCR reads through MiXCR, storing one row per CDR3 protein. The table shows 300,000 to 350,000 distinct CDR3 sequences, with around 21% occurring only once. These data belong to a study of molecular identifiers for immune sequencing clone quantification. The genes are TRBV7-9 and TRBJ2-4; TRBD2 agrees at 7 bases. The source of this sequence is a human donor in good health. Some libraries in this study had Jurkat cell RNA spiked in. The sequenced sample consisted of naive CD8+ T cells from blood, with Jurkat cell RNA spiked in. Described subset: FACS-sorted CD8+CD4-CCR7+CD45RA+ naive T cells. CDR3 sequence (DNA): TGTGCCAGCAGCCCCCGGACTGGGAGGGGAAACATTCTGTACTTC. Encoded protein: CASSPRTGRGNILYF.